The T cell receptor (beta chain) under discussion was sequenced for a study of shared clonotypes between healthy human individuals. Naive CD8 populations comprised CD45RO-negative cells positively selected for CCR7, excluding terminally differentiated effector memory CD45RA+ cells. The genomic DNA of each subset was split evenly across several immunoSEQ plates. Assay used: immunoSEQ multiplex PCR; TCRdb lists only in-frame clones, some missing. The sample shows about 590,000 clones, 95% to 96% of them seen only once. CDR1 and CDR2 from the germline V gene are MGHRA and YSYEKL. This CDR3 has 16 residues. The junction had 11 bases not matched to a gene; V was cut back by 4 bases and J by 7 bases.

The origin of this receptor is a woman aged 25-40 years in good health. The sample taken for sequencing was naive CD8+ T cells sorted from blood. The chain employs TRBV4-1 and TRBJ2-2; 8 bases are a match to TRBD2. This CDR3 reads CASSPGLAGRIGELFF. In DNA form, the CDR3 reads TGCGCCAGCAGCCCCGGGCTAGCGGGCCGGATCGGGGAGCTGTTTTTT.